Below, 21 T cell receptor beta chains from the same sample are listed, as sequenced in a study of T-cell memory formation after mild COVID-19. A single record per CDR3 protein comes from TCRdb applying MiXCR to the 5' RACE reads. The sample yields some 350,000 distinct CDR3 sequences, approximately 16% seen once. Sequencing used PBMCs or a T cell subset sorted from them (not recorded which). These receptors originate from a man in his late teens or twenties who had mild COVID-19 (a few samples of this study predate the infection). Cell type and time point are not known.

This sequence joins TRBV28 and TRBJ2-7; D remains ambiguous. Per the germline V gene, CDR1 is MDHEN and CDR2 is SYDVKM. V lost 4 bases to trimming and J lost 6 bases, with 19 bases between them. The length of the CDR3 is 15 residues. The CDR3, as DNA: TGTGCCAGCAGTTCCACCACAAGGGTATCTCTCGAGCAGTACGTC. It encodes CASSSTTRVSLEQYV.

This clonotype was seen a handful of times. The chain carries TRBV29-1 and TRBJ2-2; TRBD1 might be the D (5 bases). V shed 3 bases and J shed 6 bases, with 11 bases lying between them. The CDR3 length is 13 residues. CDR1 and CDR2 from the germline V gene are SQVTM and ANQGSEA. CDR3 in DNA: TGCAGCGTTGAGGTCAGGGTCGCCGGGGAGCTGTTTTTT. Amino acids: CSVEVRVAGELFF.

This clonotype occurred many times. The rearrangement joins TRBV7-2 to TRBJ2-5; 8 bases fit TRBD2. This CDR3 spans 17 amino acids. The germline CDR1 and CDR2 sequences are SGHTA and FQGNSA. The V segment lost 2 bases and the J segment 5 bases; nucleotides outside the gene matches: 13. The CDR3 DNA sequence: TGTGCCAGCAGCTTAAGGCGGGGGGCCGCGGCTCGCGAGACCCAGTACTTC. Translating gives CASSLRRGAAARETQYF.

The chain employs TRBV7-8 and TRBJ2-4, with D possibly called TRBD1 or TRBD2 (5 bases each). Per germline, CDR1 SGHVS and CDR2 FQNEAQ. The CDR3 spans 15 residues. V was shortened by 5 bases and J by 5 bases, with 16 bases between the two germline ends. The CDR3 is CASSHRDLRQNIQYF. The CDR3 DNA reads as TGTGCCAGCAGCCACCGGGACCTCAGGCAAAACATTCAGTACTTC. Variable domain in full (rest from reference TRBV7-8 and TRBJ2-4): GAGVSQSPRYKVAKRGQDVALRCDPISGHVSLFWYQQALGQGPEFLTYFQNEAQLDKSGLPSDRFFAERPEGSVSTLKIQRTQQEDSAVYLCASSHRDLRQNIQYFGAGTRLSVL.

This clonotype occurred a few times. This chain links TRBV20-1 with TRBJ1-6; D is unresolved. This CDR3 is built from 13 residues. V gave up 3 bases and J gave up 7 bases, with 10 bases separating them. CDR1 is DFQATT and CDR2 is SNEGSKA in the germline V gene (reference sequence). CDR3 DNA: TGCAGTGCTAGGTTGCAGGAGAATTCACCCCTCCACTTT. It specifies CSARLQENSPLHF.

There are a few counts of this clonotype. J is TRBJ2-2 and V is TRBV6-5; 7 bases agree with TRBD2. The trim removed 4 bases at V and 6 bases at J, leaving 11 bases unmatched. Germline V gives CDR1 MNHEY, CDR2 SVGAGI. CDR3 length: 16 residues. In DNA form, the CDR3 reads TGTGCCAGCAGTTCCTCCCCCCCTAGCGGCGCCGGGGAGCTGTTTTTT. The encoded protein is CASSSSPPSGAGELFF.

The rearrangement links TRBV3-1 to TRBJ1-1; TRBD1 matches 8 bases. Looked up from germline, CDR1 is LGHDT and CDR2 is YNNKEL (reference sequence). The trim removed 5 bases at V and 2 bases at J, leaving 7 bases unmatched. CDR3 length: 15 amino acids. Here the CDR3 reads CASSATGGANTEAFF. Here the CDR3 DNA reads TGTGCCAGCAGCGCAACAGGGGGTGCCAACACTGAAGCTTTCTTT.

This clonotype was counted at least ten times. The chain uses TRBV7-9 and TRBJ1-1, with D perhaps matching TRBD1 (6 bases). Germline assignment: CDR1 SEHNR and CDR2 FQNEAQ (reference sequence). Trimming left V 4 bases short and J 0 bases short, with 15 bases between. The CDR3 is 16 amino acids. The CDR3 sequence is CASSSGRQGMNTEAFF. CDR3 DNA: TGTGCCAGCAGCTCGGGGCGGCAGGGGATGAACACTGAAGCTTTCTTT.

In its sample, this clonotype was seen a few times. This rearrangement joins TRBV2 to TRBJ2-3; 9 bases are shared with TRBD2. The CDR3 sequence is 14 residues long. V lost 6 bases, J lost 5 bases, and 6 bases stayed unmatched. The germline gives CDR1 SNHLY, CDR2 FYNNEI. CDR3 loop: CASSQAGGGDTQYF. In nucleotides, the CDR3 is TGTGCCAGCAGCCAAGCGGGGGGCGGAGATACGCAGTATTTT. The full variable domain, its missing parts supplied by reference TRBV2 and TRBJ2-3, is EPEVTQTPSHQVTQMGQEVILRCVPISNHLYFYWYRQILGQKVEFLVSFYNNEISEKSEIFDDQFSVERPDGSNFTLKIRSTKLEDSAMYFCASSQAGGGDTQYFGPGTRLTVL.

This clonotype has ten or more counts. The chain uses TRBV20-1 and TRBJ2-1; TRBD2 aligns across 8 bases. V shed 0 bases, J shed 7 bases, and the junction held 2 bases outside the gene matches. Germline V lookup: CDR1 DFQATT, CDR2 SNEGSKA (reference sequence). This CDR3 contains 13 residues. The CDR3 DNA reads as TGCAGTGCTAGAGATGGACTAGCTAATGAGCAGTTCTTC. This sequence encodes CSARDGLANEQFF.

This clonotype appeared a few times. The CDR3 reads CASSSRVAGQETQYF. CDR3 bases: TGTGCCAGCAGTTCCAGGGTAGCGGGGCAAGAGACCCAGTACTTC. The genes are TRBV12-3 or TRBV12-4 and TRBJ2-5; the match to TRBD2 covers 8 bases. The V segment lost 4 bases and the J segment 2 bases; nucleotides outside the gene matches: 6. The CDR3 is made up of 15 amino acids.

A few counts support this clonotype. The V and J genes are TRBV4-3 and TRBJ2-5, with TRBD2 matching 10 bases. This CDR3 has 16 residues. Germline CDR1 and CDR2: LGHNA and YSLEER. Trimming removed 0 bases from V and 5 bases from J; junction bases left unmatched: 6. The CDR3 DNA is TGCGCCAGCAGCCAAGATGGAGGGACTAGCGTTGAGACCCAGTACTTC. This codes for CASSQDGGTSVETQYF.

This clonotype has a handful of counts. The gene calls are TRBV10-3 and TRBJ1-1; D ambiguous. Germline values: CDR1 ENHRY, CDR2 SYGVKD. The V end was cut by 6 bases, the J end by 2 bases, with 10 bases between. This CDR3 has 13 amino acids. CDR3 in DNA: TGTGCCATCAGGCGTACACCTAACACTGAAGCTTTCTTT. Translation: CAIRRTPNTEAFF.

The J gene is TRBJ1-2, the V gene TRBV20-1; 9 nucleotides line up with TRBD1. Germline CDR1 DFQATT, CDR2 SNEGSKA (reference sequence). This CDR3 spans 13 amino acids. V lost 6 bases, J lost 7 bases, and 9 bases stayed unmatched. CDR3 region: CSAIQGAPRGYTF. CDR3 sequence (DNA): TGCAGTGCCATACAGGGGGCTCCTCGTGGCTACACCTTC.

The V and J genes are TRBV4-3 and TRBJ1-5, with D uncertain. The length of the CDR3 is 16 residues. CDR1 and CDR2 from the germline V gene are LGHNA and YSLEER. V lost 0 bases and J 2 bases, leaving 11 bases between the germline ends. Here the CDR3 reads CASSQDHSGGNQPQHF. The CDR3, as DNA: TGCGCCAGCAGCCAAGATCATTCTGGGGGCAATCAGCCCCAGCATTTT.

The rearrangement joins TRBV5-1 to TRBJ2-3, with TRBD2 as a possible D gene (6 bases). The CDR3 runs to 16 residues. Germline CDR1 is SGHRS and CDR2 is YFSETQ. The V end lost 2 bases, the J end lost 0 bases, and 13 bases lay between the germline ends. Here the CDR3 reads CASSFPGSSSTDTQYF. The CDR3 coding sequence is TGCGCCAGCAGCTTCCCCGGGAGCTCGAGCACAGATACGCAGTATTTT.

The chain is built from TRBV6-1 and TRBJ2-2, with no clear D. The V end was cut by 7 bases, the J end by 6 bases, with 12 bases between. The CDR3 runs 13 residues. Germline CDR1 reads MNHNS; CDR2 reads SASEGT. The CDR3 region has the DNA TGTGCCAGCAATCCGATTATTGCCGGGGAGCTGTTTTTT. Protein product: CASNPIIAGELFF.

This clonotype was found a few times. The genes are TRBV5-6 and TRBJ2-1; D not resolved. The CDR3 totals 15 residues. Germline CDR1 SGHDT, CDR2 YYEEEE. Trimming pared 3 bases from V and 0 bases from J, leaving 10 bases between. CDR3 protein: CASSSPHRSYNEQFF. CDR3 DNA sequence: TGTGCCAGCAGCTCCCCCCATCGCTCCTACAATGAGCAGTTCTTC.

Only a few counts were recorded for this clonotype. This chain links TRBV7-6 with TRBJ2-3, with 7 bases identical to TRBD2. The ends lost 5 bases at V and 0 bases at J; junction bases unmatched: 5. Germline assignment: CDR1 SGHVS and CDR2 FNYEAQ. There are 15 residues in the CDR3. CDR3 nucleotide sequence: TGTGCCAGCAGCCAAAGGACTAGTAGCACAGATACGCAGTATTTT. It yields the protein CASSQRTSSTDTQYF.

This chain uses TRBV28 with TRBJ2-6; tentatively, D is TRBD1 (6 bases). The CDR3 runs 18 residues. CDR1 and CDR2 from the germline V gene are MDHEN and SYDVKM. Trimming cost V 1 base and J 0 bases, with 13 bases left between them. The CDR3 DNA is TGTGCCAGCAGTTTATACGGGCAGGGGTACTCTGGGGCCAACGTCCTGACTTTC. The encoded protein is CASSLYGQGYSGANVLTF.

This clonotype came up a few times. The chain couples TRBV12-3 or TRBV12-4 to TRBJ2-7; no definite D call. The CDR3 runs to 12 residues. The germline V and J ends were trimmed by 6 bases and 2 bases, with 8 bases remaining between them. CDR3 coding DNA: TGTGCCAGCAGAGGGCAGACCTACGAGCAGTACTTC. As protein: CASRGQTYEQYF.